The present T cell receptor beta chain was sequenced within a study of cytotoxic CD8 clonotypes in ibrutinib-treated CLL. Only in-frame clones appear in the TCRdb table, and some are missing; sequencing was by immunoSEQ multiplex PCR. The data contain 95,000 to 100,000 clones, almost 80% of them singletons. For this clone: One end of the junction varies from germline; a read error may be responsible.

Germline CDR1 and CDR2: SSHAT and FNYEAQ (reference sequence). CDR3 length equals 14 residues. The chain recombines TRBV7-7 with TRBJ2-1; TRBD2 matches 11 bases. The source was PBMCs, collected after 12 months of ibrutinib treatment. The receptor was derived from a human donor with chronic lymphocytic leukemia. DNA of the CDR3: TGTGCTAGCAGCTTAGCGGGAGGGCTCGATGAGCAGTTCTTC. Translation: CASSLAGGLDEQFF.